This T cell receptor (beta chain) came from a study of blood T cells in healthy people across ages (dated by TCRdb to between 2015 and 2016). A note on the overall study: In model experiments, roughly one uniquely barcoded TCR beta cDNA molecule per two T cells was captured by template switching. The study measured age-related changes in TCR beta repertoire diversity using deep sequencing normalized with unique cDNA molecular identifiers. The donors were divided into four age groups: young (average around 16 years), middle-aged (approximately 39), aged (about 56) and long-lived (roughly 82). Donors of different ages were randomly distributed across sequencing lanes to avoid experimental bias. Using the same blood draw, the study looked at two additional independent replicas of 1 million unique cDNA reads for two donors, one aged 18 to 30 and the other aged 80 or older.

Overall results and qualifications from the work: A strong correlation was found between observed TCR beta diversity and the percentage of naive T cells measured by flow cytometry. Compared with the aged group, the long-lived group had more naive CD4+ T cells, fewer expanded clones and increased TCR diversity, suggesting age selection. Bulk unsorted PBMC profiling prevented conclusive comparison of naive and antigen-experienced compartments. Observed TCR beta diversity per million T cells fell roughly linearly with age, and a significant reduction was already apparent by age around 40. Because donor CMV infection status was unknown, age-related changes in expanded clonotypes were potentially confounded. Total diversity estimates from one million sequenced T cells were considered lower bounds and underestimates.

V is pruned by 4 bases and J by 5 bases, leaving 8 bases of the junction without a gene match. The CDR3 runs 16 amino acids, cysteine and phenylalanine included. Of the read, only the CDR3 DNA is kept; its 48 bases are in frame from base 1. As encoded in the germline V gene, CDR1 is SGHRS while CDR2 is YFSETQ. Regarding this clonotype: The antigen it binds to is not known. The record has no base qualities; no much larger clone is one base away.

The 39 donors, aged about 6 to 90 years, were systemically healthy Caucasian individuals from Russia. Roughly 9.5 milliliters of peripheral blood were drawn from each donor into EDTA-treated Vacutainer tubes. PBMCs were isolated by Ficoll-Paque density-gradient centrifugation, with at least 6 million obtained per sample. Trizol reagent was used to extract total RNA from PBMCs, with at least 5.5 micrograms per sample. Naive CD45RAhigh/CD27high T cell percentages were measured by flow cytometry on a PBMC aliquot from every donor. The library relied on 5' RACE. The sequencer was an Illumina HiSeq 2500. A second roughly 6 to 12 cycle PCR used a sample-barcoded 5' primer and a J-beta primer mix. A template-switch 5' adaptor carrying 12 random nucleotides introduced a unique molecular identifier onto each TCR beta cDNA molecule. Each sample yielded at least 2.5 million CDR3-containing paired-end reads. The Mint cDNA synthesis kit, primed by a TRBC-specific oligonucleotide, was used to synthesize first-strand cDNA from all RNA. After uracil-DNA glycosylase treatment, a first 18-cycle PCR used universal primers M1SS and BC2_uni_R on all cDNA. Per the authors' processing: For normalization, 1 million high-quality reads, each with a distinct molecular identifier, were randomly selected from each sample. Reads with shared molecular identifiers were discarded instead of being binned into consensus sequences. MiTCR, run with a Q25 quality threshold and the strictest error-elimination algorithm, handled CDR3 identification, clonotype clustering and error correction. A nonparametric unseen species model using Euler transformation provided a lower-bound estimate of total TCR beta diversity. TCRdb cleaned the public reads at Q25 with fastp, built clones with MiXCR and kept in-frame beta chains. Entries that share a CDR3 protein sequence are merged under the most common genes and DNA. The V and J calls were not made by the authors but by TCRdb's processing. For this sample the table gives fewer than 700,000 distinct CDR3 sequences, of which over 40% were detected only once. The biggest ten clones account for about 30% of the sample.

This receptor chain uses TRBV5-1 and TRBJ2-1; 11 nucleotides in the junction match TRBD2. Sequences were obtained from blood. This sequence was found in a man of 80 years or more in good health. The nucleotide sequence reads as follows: TGCGCCAGCAGCCCAGGCCTAGCGGGGGGTCACAATGAGCAGTTCTTC. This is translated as CASSPGLAGGHNEQFF.